The clone carrying this TCR beta chain was detected many times. As yet, its antigen is unknown. The V end was cut by 3 bases, the J end by 7 bases, with 16 bases between. This CDR3 region has 15 residues. This specimen comes from a study of identical twins. The study's findings and limits: Zero-insertion findings could be partly confounded by invariant cells (MAIT and iNKT cells).

Via MiXCR, TCRdb re-called the 5' RACE reads, giving one row per CDR3 protein. This sample yields 570,000 or so distinct CDR3 sequences, of which more than 9% are seen a single time; roughly 3% belongs to the top ten. These data were also filed under a second study, of yellow fever vaccine responses in identical twins.

The receptor comes from a young woman in good health. This rearrangement joins TRBV12-3 or TRBV12-4 to TRBJ2-1, with D possibly matching TRBD2 (6 bases). The specimen was PBMCs. In DNA, the CDR3 is TGTGCCAGCAGTTTGGGAACTAGCCCGGGAAATGAGCAGTTCTTC. It is translated as CASSLGTSPGNEQFF.